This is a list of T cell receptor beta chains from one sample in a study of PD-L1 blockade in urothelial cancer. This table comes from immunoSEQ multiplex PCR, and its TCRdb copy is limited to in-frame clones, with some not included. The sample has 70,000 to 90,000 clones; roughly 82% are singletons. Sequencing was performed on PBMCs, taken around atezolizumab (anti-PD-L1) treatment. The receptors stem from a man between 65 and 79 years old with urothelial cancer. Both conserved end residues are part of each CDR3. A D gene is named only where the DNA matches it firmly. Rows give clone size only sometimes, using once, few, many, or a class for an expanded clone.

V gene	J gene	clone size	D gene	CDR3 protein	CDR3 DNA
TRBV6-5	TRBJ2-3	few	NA	CASSRLSSTDTQYF	TGTGCCAGCAGCCGACTTTCTAGCACAGATACGCAGTATTTT
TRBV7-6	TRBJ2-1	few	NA	CASSLTATHEQFF	TGTGCCAGCAGCTTAACAGCTACCCATGAGCAGTTCTTC
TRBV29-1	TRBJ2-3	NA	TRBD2	CSVEELAGGSDTQYF	TGCAGCGTTGAAGAACTAGCGGGGGGCTCAGATACGCAGTATTTT
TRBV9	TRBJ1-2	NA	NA	CASSVGQSNYGYTF	TGTGCCAGCAGCGTAGGACAGTCTAACTATGGCTACACCTTC
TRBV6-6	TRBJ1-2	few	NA	CASSYSREDYGYTF	TGTGCCAGCAGTTACTCGAGGGAGGACTATGGCTACACCTTC
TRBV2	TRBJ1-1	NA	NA	CASSRWRKNTEAFF	TGTGCCAGCTCCCGATGGAGGAAGAACACTGAAGCTTTCTTT
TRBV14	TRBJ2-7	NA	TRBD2	CASSLLAASFYEQYF	TGTGCCAGCAGCCTACTAGCGGCTTCTTTCTACGAGCAGTACTTC
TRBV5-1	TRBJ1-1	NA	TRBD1	CASSLTQGAGEAFF	TGCGCCAGCAGCTTAACACAGGGGGCTGGTGAAGCTTTCTTT
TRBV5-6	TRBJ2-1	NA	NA	CASSSAVLSSYNEQFF	TGTGCCAGCAGCTCAGCGGTACTGAGCTCCTACAATGAGCAGTTCTTC
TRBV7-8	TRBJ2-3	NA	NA	CASSFADSTDTQYF	TGTGCCAGCAGCTTCGCAGATAGCACAGATACGCAGTATTTT